This TCR beta chain was sequenced during a study of blood T cell repertoires in COVID-19. Looking at the study overall: T cells, B-cell-depleted T cells, or PBMCs provided the cDNA or gDNA that served as material.

Assay used: immunoSEQ multiplex PCR; TCRdb lists only in-frame clones, some missing. The sample comprises 250,000 or so clones, about 85% of which are singletons, and approximately 6.6% rests with the top ten. Sequences were obtained from PBMCs or T cells enriched from blood (not recorded which). The TCR sequence derives from a woman in her forties or fifties who had been exposed to COVID-19.

The CDR3 loop reads CASTEWGGPSSYNEQFF. The CDR3 DNA reads TGCGCCAGCACCGAGTGGGGGGGCCCAAGCTCCTACAATGAGCAGTTCTTC. The chain combines TRBV10-2 with TRBJ2-1; TRBD2 is a possible D gene (7 bases). Trimming removed 7 bases at V and 0 bases at J, with 19 bases between. CDR3 length equals 17 residues. CDR1 is WSHSY and CDR2 is SAAADI in the germline V gene.